Listed here are 4 T cell receptor beta chains from one sample, sequenced in a study of OX40 agonist ivuxolimab in advanced cancers. Only in-frame clones appear in the TCRdb table, and some are missing; sequencing was by immunoSEQ multiplex PCR. Of approximately 52,000 clones in the sample, 80% to 90% were seen once. The sequencing here drew on CD4+ or CD8+ T cells sorted from blood, taken in a trial of the OX40 agonist ivuxolimab. The receptors were gathered from an adult with an advanced solid tumor such as melanoma, head and neck, liver or kidney cancer.

The table lists this clone with a count of one. The chain is built from TRBV6-5 and TRBJ2-1; 8 nucleotides match TRBD2. The V segment lost 0 bases and the J segment 8 bases; nucleotides outside the gene matches: 0. Germline lookup yields CDR1 MNHEY and CDR2 SVGAGI. The CDR3 consists of 13 residues. CDR3 in amino acids: CASSYSRGDEQFF. DNA for the CDR3: TGTGCCAGCAGTTACTCGCGGGGGGATGAGCAGTTCTTC.

The chain is built from TRBV5-1 and TRBJ2-5, with D perhaps matching TRBD1 (6 bases). The germline V gene has CDR1 SGHRS and CDR2 YFSETQ. V was trimmed by 4 bases and J by 2 bases, leaving 15 bases between them. This CDR3 region has 15 residues. DNA for the CDR3: TGCGCCAGCAGCGCCGGGACAACCCAACAAGAGACCCAGTACTTC. This sequence encodes CASSAGTTQQETQYF.

The chain couples TRBV6-1 to TRBJ2-1; the D is unclear. The CDR3 is 13 amino acids. Germline V gives CDR1 MNHNS, CDR2 SASEGT. V was clipped by 6 bases and J by 4 bases, with 10 bases between them. CDR3 in DNA: TGTGCCAGCAGAACGGACGGATACAATGAGCAGTTCTTC. Translated, it gives CASRTDGYNEQFF.

Here the CDR3 reads CASSLGGREQFF. Here the CDR3 DNA reads TGCGCCAGCAGCTTGGGTGGGAGGGAGCAGTTCTTC. The chain carries TRBV5-1 and TRBJ2-1; a possible D gene is TRBD2 (6 bases). Trimming stripped 0 bases from V and 10 bases from J, with 8 bases between. The CDR3 is made up of 12 amino acids. CDR1 and CDR2 (germline): SGHRS, YFSETQ.